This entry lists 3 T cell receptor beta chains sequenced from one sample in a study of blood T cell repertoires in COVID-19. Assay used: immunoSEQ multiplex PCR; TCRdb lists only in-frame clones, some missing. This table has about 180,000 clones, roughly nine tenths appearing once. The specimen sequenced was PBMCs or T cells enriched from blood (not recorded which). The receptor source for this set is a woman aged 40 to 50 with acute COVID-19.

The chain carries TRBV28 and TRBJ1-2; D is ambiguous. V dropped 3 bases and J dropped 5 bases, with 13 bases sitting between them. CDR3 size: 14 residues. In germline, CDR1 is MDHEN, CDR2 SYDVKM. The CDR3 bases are TGTGCCAGCAGTTTGCGGGGAGGGAGGTATGGCTACACCTTC. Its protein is CASSLRGGRYGYTF.

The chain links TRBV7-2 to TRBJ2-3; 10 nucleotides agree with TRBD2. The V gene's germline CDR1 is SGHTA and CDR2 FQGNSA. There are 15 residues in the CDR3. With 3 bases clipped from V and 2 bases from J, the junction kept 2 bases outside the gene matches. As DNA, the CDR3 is TGTGCCAGCAGCTTGACTAGCGGGTTCACAGATACGCAGTATTTT. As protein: CASSLTSGFTDTQYF.

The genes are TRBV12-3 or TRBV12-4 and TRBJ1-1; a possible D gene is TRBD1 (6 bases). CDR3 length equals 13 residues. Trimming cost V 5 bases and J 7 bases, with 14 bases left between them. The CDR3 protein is CASSQQGRGEAFF. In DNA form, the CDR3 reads TGTGCCAGCAGTCAACAGGGTCGGGGTGAAGCTTTCTTT.